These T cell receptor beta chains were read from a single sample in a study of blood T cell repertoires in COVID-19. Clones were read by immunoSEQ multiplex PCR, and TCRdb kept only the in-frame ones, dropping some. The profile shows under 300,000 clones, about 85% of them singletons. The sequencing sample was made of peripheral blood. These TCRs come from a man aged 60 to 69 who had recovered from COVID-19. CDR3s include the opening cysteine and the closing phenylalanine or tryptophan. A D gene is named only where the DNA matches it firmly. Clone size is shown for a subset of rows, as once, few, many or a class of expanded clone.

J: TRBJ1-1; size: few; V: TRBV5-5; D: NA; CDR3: CASSFGGDFGAFF; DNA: TGTGCCAGCAGCTTTGGGGGGGATTTCGGGGCTTTCTTT
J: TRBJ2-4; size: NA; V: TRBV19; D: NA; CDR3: CASSTGYLTLAKNIQYF; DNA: TGTGCCAGTAGTACAGGGTACCTTACTCTAGCCAAAAACATTCAGTACTTC
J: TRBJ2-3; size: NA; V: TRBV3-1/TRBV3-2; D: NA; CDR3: CASSRTVSTDTQYF; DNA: TGTGCCAGCAGCCGGACAGTTAGCACAGATACGCAGTATTTT
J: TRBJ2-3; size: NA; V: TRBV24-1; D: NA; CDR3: CATSGRQITRGTDTQYF; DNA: TGTGCCACCAGTGGGCGCCAAATCACACGGGGCACAGATACGCAGTATTTT
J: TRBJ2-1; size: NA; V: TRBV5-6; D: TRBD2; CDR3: CASSLFLAGGPGNEQFF; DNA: TGTGCCAGCAGCTTGTTTCTAGCGGGGGGGCCTGGCAATGAGCAGTTCTTC
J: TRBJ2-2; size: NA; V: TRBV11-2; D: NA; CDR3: CASSLFGSGATGELFF; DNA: TGTGCCAGCAGCTTATTCGGTTCAGGGGCCACCGGGGAGCTGTTTTTT
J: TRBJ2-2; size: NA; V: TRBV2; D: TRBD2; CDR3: CASSELAGTFANTGELFF; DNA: TGTGCCAGCAGTGAACTAGCGGGAACGTTCGCGAACACCGGGGAGCTGTTTTTT
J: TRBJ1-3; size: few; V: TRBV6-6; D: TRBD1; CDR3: CASQGAFLSGNTIYF; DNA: TGTGCCAGCCAGGGGGCATTTCTCTCTGGAAACACCATATATTTT
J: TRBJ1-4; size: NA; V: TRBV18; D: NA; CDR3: CASSPPDRIKKLFF; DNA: TGTGCCAGCTCACCACCCGACAGGATTAAAAAACTGTTTTTT
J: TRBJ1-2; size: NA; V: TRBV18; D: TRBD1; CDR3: CASSPGTAYGYTF; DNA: TGTGCCAGCTCCCCAGGGACAGCCTATGGCTACACCTTC
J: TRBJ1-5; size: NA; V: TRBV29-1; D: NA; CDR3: CSVEVGHGQPQHF; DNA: TGCAGCGTTGAGGTGGGCCACGGTCAGCCCCAGCATTTT
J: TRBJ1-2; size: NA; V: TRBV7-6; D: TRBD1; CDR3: CASSSSTQRQGLSTGYTF; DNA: TGTGCCAGCAGCTCGAGCACCCAACGACAGGGGCTTTCGACTGGCTACACCTTC
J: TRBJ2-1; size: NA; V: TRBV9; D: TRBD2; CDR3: CASSMTSGGPNEQFF; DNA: TGTGCCAGCAGCATGACTAGCGGGGGGCCCAATGAGCAGTTCTTC
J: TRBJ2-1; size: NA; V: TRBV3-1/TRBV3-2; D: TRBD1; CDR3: CASSHAAGGKVNEQFF; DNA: TGTGCCAGCAGCCACGCGGCAGGGGGTAAGGTCAATGAGCAGTTCTTC
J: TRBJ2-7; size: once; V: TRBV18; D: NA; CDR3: CASSELQGGGYEQYF; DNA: TGTGCCAGCTCAGAACTACAGGGAGGGGGCTACGAGCAGTACTTC
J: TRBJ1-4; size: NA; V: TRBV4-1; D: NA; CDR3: CASSQDSRVLFF; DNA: TGCGCCAGCAGCCAAGATAGCCGGGTACTGTTTTTT
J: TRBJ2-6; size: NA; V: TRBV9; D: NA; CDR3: CASSVERPSSGANVLTF; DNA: TGTGCCAGCAGCGTAGAGCGGCCCAGCTCTGGGGCCAACGTCCTGACTTTC
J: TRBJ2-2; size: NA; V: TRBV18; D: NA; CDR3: CASSPQGRGRTGELFF; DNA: TGTGCCAGCTCACCACAAGGCAGGGGCCGAACCGGGGAGCTGTTTTTT